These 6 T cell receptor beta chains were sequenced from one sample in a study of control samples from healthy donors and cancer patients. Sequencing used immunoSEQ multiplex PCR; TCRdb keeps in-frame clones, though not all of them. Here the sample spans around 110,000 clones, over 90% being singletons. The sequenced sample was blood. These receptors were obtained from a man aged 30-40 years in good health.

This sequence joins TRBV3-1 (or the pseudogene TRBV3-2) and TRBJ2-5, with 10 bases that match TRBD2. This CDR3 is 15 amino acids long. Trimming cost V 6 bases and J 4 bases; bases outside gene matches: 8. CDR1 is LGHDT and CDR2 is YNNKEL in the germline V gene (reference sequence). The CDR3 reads CASSLGTSDGETQYF. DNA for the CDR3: TGTGCCAGCAGTCTTGGGACTAGCGATGGAGAGACCCAGTACTTC.

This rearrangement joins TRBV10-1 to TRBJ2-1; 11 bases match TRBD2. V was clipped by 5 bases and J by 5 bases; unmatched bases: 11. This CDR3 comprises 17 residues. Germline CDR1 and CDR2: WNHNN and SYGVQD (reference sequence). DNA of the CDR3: TGCGCCAGCAGTCGATATAGCGGGGGGGCCATCCACAATGAGCAGTTCTTC. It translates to CASSRYSGGAIHNEQFF.

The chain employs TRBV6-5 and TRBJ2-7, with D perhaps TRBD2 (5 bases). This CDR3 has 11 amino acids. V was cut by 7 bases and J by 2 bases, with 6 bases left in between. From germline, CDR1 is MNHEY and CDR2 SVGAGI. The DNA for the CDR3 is TGTGCCAGCACCGGGGCCTACGAGCAGTACGTC. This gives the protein CASTGAYEQYV.

CDR3 nucleotides: TGTGCCAGCAGCTTAGTTGGCTCTCTAGCGGGGGGAGCTCGAGGGCAGTATTTT. As protein: CASSLVGSLAGGARGQYF. V is TRBV11-2 and J is TRBJ2-3; 11 positions agree with TRBD2. Losses at the gene ends were 1 base for V and 11 bases for J; bases not matched to a gene: 17. The CDR3 spans 18 residues. Germline-derived CDR1 and CDR2 are SGHAT and FQNNGV. Full variable domain (missing parts from reference TRBV11-2 and TRBJ2-3): EAGVAQSPRYKIIEKRQSVAFWCNPISGHATLYWYQQILGQGPKLLIQFQNNGVVDDSQLPKDRFSAERLKGVDSTLKIQPAKLEDSAVYLCASSLVGSLAGGARGQYFGPGTRLTVL.

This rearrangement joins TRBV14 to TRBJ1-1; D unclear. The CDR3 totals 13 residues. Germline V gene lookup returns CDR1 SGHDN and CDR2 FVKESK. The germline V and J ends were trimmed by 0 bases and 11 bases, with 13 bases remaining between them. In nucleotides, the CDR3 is TGTGCCAGCAGCCAAGAATTTAGGGAGAGGGCTTTCTTT. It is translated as CASSQEFRERAFF.

CDR3 sequence: CASSLGTEAFF. The CDR3 nucleotides are TGTGCCAGCAGTTTAGGGACTGAAGCTTTCTTT. V and J are TRBV12-3 or TRBV12-4 and TRBJ1-1; D uncertain. Trimming took 1 base from V and 5 from J, leaving 2 bases between them. The CDR3 runs 11 residues.